What follows describes a single T cell receptor beta chain. The V gene lost 8 bases and the J gene lost 6 bases, with 16 bases spanning the gap. This CDR3 comprises 13 residues. CDR1 is ENHRY, CDR2 SYGVKD, per germline. TCRdb's table, derived via immunoSEQ multiplex PCR, lists solely in-frame clones and lacks some. The table lists roughly 250,000 clones, approximately 92% of them singletons, with 2% to 3% in the top ten. The data stem from a study of blood T cell repertoires in COVID-19. The TCR comes from a woman between 18 and 30 years old who had recovered from COVID-19. The rearrangement joins TRBV10-3 to TRBJ1-2; D unclear. Sequencing was performed on PBMCs or T cells enriched from blood (not recorded which). The CDR3 loop reads CAIQAPLRDGYTF. The DNA for the CDR3 is TGTGCCATCCAAGCCCCCCTCCGAGATGGCTACACCTTC.